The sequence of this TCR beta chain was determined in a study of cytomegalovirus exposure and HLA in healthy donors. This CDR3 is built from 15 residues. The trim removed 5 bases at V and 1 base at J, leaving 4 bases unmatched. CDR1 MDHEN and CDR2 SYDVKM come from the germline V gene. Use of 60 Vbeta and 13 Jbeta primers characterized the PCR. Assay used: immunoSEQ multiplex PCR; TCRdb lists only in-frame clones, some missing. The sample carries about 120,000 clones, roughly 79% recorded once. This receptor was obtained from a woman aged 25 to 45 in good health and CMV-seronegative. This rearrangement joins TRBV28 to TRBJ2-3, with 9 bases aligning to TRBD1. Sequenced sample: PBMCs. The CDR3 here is CASSVRTGGTDTQYF. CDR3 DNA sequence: TGTGCCAGCAGTGTTAGGACAGGGGGCACAGATACGCAGTATTTT.